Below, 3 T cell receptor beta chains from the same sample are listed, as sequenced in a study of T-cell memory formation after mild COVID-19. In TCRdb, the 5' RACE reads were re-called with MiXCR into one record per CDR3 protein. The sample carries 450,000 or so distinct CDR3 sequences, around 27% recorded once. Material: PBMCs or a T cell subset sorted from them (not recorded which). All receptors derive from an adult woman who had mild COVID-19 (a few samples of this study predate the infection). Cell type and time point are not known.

The CDR3 nucleotides are TGTGCCAGCAGCCGATGGACTAGCGAAGCCTACGAGCAGTACTTC. Translation gives CASSRWTSEAYEQYF. The chain recombines TRBV12-3 or TRBV12-4 with TRBJ2-7; the match to TRBD2 covers 9 bases. After removal of 6 bases from V and 2 bases from J, the junction contained 8 bases not matched to a gene. The CDR3 totals 15 residues.

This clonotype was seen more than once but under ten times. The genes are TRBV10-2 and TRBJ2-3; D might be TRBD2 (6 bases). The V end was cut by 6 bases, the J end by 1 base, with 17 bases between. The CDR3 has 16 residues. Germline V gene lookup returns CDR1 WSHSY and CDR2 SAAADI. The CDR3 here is CASRSVAVVGTDTQYF. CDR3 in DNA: TGCGCCAGCAGATCCGTAGCGGTAGTGGGCACAGATACGCAGTATTTT.

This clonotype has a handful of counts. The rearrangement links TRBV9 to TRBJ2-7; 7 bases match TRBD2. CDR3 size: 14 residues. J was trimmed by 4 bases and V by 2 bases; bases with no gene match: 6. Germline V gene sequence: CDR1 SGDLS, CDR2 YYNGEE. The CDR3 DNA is TGTGCCAGCAGCGTGGGAGGGAATGAGTACGAGCAGTACTTC. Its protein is CASSVGGNEYEQYF.